This record looks at one T cell receptor (beta chain) sequence and its context. Per the original methods: Quantification of nucleated cells was approximated via reference gene primer amplification. Data came from immunoSEQ multiplex PCR; TCRdb stores just in-frame clones and leaves some out. Clone size and the V and J calls come from that table; the DNA yielded D and trimming. This table has tens of thousands of clones, around 85% appearing once. The sample is drawn from a study of blood T cell repertoires in COVID-19. Study summary: The United States, Italy and Spain provided the acute and convalescent COVID-19 samples. The analysed material was cDNA or gDNA that came from T cells, B-cell-depleted T cells, or PBMCs.

Seattle participants joined during active infection and were tracked over time. The CDR3 sequence is 14 residues long. CDR1 and CDR2 from the germline V gene are ENHRY and SYGVKD. The V end was cut by 2 bases, the J end by 0 bases, with 7 bases between. The chain uses TRBV10-3 and TRBJ1-2; a weak D match, TRBD1 (5 bases). Sequenced input: peripheral blood. The clonotype comes from a woman aged 55 to 70 with COVID-19, enrolled during active disease. CDR3 DNA sequence: TGTGCCATCAGTGAGGGGGCAACTAACTATGGCTACACCTTC. Translated: CAISEGATNYGYTF.